Listed below are T cell receptor beta chains from one sample, sequenced in a study of blood T cell repertoires in COVID-19. Profiled with immunoSEQ multiplex PCR; TCRdb holds only in-frame clones, not every one. The sample lists roughly 87,000 clones, more than 70% occurring once. Sequencing was carried out using peripheral blood. The receptors were gathered from a man aged 55 to 69 with acute or convalescent COVID-19. Both conserved end residues are part of each CDR3. The order of the fields is D gene, clone size, V gene, J gene, CDR3 protein, CDR3 DNA. D genes are given only for firm matches. Size tells how often a clone was seen (once, few, many) or the class of an expanded clone, and some rows leave it out.

-	-	TRBV5-4	TRBJ1-4	CASSWDINEKLFF	TGTGCCAGCAGCTGGGACATAAATGAAAAACTGTTTTTT
TRBD1	few	TRBV4-1	TRBJ2-7	CASSQLPGQTYEQYF	TGCGCCAGCAGCCAACTACCGGGACAGACCTACGAGCAGTACTTC
-	-	TRBV13	TRBJ2-7	CASSLGTSAGYEQYF	TGTGCCAGCAGCTTAGGCACGAGCGCGGGGTACGAGCAGTACTTC
-	-	TRBV20-1	TRBJ1-1	CSASWGVNTEAFF	TGCAGTGCTAGTTGGGGGGTGAACACTGAAGCTTTCTTT
TRBD2	once	TRBV10-3	TRBJ2-7	CAISESGGRKNEQYF	TGTGCCATCAGTGAGTCCGGCGGGAGAAAGAACGAGCAGTACTTC
TRBD2	-	TRBV2	TRBJ2-5	CASILMLAGVQETQYF	TGTGCCAGCATTCTCATGCTAGCGGGGGTTCAGGAGACCCAGTACTTC
TRBD2	once	TRBV4-1	TRBJ2-1	CASSQVASGFDEQFF	TGCGCCAGCAGCCAAGTGGCTAGCGGCTTCGATGAGCAGTTCTTC
TRBD1	-	TRBV5-6	TRBJ1-6	CASSSGTGPNSPLHF	TGTGCCAGCAGCTCGGGGACAGGGCCGAATTCACCCCTCCACTTT
-	-	TRBV7-9	TRBJ1-1	CASSLRENTEAFF	TGTGCCAGCAGCTTACGGGAGAACACTGAAGCTTTCTTT
TRBD2	-	TRBV18	TRBJ2-1	CASSPPASGTYDNEQFF	TGTGCCAGCTCACCACCGGCTAGCGGGACATACGACAATGAGCAGTTCTTC
TRBD1	-	TRBV2	TRBJ1-2	CASIVGDSNYGYTF	TGTGCCAGCATCGTAGGGGACAGTAACTATGGCTACACCTTC
-	once	TRBV18	TRBJ1-2	CASSPNRVSNYGYTF	TGTGCCAGCTCACCTAACAGGGTTTCTAACTATGGCTACACCTTC
-	-	TRBV5-1	TRBJ2-2	CASSKGPGTGELFF	TGCGCCAGCAGCAAGGGCCCGGGGACCGGGGAGCTGTTTTTT
TRBD1	-	TRBV9	TRBJ1-1	CASSTGGRTEAFF	TGTGCCAGCAGCACAGGGGGCCGGACTGAAGCTTTCTTT
TRBD1	-	TRBV28	TRBJ1-2	CASSRQGYSGYTF	TGTGCCAGCAGTAGACAGGGGTACAGTGGCTACACCTTC
-	once	TRBV5-1	TRBJ2-3	CASSKNLASSTDTQYF	TGCGCCAGCAGTAAAAATCTAGCGTCTAGCACAGATACGCAGTATTTT
TRBD1	-	TRBV6-6	TRBJ2-1	CASRDRVNEQFF	TGTGCCAGCAGAGACAGGGTAAATGAGCAGTTCTTC
-	-	TRBV24-1	TRBJ1-5	CATGAGNNQPQHF	TGTGCCACCGGGGCAGGGAACAATCAGCCCCAGCATTTT
-	once	TRBV27	TRBJ1-5	CASTTSARGGRDQPQHF	TGTGCCAGCACCACATCAGCTCGCGGGGGCCGGGACCAGCCCCAGCATTTT
TRBD1	-	TRBV19	TRBJ2-2	CASIPGQGPTGELFF	TGTGCCAGTATTCCGGGACAGGGACCAACCGGGGAGCTGTTTTTT
-	-	TRBV10-2	TRBJ2-7	CASSESKAGYSYEQYF	TGCGCCAGCAGTGAGTCGAAGGCGGGGTACTCCTACGAGCAGTACTTC
-	-	TRBV3-1/TRBV3-2	TRBJ1-6	CASSQDLTGSSPLHF	TGTGCCAGCAGCCAAGATTTAACAGGGTCCTCACCCCTCCACTTT
TRBD1	-	TRBV5-1	TRBJ2-1	CASSLATGVNNEQFF	TGCGCCAGCAGCTTGGCTACAGGGGTGAACAATGAGCAGTTCTTC
TRBD2	-	TRBV7-8	TRBJ2-2	CASSFGTSGTGELFF	TGTGCCAGCAGCTTCGGGACTAGCGGCACCGGGGAGCTGTTTTTT
TRBD2	-	TRBV7-3	TRBJ2-7	CASSNTGLASEQYF	TGTGCCAGCAGCAATACGGGACTAGCGAGCGAGCAGTACTTC
-	once	TRBV19	TRBJ1-1	CASHRRLGPLNTEAFF	TGTGCCAGCCACCGACGCCTGGGGCCTTTGAACACTGAAGCTTTCTTT
TRBD1	-	TRBV7-9	TRBJ2-1	CASSSLRDRNYNEQFF	TGTGCCAGCAGCTCCCTCCGGGACAGGAATTACAATGAGCAGTTCTTC
-	-	TRBV7-2	TRBJ2-5	CASSTGGVQETQYF	TGTGCCAGCTCTACGGGCGGGGTTCAAGAGACCCAGTACTTC
-	-	TRBV23-1	TRBJ2-7	CASSQSTAVYEQYF	TGCGCCAGCAGTCAATCAACAGCGGTTTACGAGCAGTACTTC
-	once	TRBV12-3/TRBV12-4	TRBJ1-5	CASSLGDVRPQHF	TGTGCCAGCAGTTTGGGAGATGTGCGGCCCCAGCATTTT
-	-	TRBV27	TRBJ2-7	CASSSLRAGSYEQYF	TGTGCCAGCAGTTCCCTACGGGCGGGATCCTACGAGCAGTACTTC
-	-	TRBV5-4	TRBJ1-1	CASTKEGLGTEAFF	TGTGCCAGCACCAAAGAGGGACTAGGGACTGAAGCTTTCTTT
-	-	TRBV5-4	TRBJ2-7	CASSLGALYEQYF	TGTGCCAGCAGCTTGGGGGCCCTCTACGAGCAGTACTTC
-	-	TRBV24-1	TRBJ1-2	CATSDFGGRGYTF	TGTGCCACCAGTGATTTCGGTGGGCGTGGCTACACCTTC
-	-	TRBV30	TRBJ1-1	CAWSAAGVSGAFF	TGTGCCTGGAGTGCGGCAGGGGTGAGTGGAGCTTTCTTT
-	-	TRBV12-3/TRBV12-4	TRBJ2-1	CASSLSGPNEQFF	TGTGCCAGCAGTTTGTCAGGCCCCAATGAGCAGTTCTTC
TRBD2	-	TRBV24-1	TRBJ2-3	CATSDPRTSSSDTQYF	TGTGCCACCAGTGACCCCCGGACTAGTAGCTCAGATACGCAGTATTTT
-	few	TRBV30	TRBJ1-2	CAWSPSWAGYTF	TGTGCCTGGAGTCCGAGCTGGGCTGGCTACACCTTC
TRBD1	-	TRBV3-1/TRBV3-2	TRBJ1-6	CASSYRGPNSPLHF	TGTGCCAGCAGCTACAGGGGGCCTAATTCACCCCTCCACTTT
TRBD1	-	TRBV19	TRBJ1-2	CASSIDTGGGYGYTF	TGTGCCAGTAGTATAGACACAGGGGGCGGCTATGGCTACACCTTC
TRBD1	-	TRBV28	TRBJ1-2	CASSFVGTGIANYGYTF	TGTGCCAGCAGTTTTGTCGGGACAGGGATAGCTAACTATGGCTACACCTTC
TRBD1	-	TRBV25-1	TRBJ1-4	CASSSRGLSNEKLFF	TGTGCCAGCAGTAGCAGGGGGCTCTCTAATGAAAAACTGTTTTTT
-	once	TRBV7-9	TRBJ1-2	CASSGGFTYGYTF	TGTGCCAGCAGCGGGGGGTTTACCTATGGCTACACCTTC
TRBD1	-	TRBV12-3/TRBV12-4	TRBJ2-7	CASRLTGAYEQYF	TGTGCCAGCAGATTGACAGGGGCCTACGAGCAGTACTTC
-	-	TRBV5-1	TRBJ2-7	CASSLALRDFVYEQYF	TGCGCCAGCAGCTTGGCCTTGCGGGATTTCGTCTACGAGCAGTACTTC
-	-	TRBV24-1	TRBJ2-1	CATSDLPTSLEQFF	TGTGCCACCAGTGATCTACCCACTAGCCTTGAGCAGTTCTTC
TRBD2	-	TRBV5-1	TRBJ2-5	CASSLWGLAAVQETQYF	TGCGCCAGCAGCTTGTGGGGCCTAGCGGCAGTCCAAGAGACCCAGTACTTC
-	-	TRBV12-3/TRBV12-4	TRBJ2-2	CANGGAYTGELFF	TGTGCCAATGGGGGCGCGTACACCGGGGAGCTGTTTTTT
TRBD1	-	TRBV5-1	TRBJ1-3	CASSPRQGERGNTIYF	TGCGCCAGCAGCCCGCGACAGGGAGAACGTGGAAACACCATATATTTT
-	-	TRBV6-5	TRBJ1-5	CASSQDTHSNQPQHF	TGTGCCAGCAGTCAGGACACTCATAGCAATCAGCCCCAGCATTTT
-	-	TRBV10-3	TRBJ1-3	CAISGGFLAGNTIYF	TGTGCCATCAGTGGCGGTTTTCTAGCTGGAAACACCATATATTTT
-	-	TRBV30	TRBJ2-1	CAWSVRGNEQFF	TGTGCCTGGAGTGTACGGGGGAATGAGCAGTTCTTC
TRBD1	-	TRBV29-1	TRBJ1-1	CSAGTGGAAAFF	TGCAGCGCGGGGACAGGGGGCGCGGCTGCTTTCTTT
TRBD1	-	TRBV18	TRBJ2-5	CASSRRDRVRETQYF	TGTGCCAGCTCACGAAGGGACAGGGTAAGAGAGACCCAGTACTTC
-	-	TRBV5-1	TRBJ2-3	CASSLDQGTDTQYF	TGCGCCAGCAGCTTGGATCAGGGGACAGATACGCAGTATTTT